These 15 T cell receptor beta chains share one sample of origin, sequenced in a study of T cell changes during pregnancy in multiple sclerosis. The protocol was immunoSEQ multiplex PCR, while the TCRdb copy is restricted to in-frame clones and leaves out a portion. The sample includes over 60,000 clones, 90% to 95% of them seen just once. The material sequenced was peripheral blood, taken in the first trimester of pregnancy. These TCRs come from a female donor with multiple sclerosis, enrolled in a pregnancy study.

V gene TRBV7-9 combines with J gene TRBJ2-3; no clear D. Germline-derived CDR1 and CDR2 are SEHNR and FQNEAQ (reference sequence). The CDR3 is 13 amino acids. Trimming left V 7 bases short and J 6 bases short, with 14 bases between. The CDR3 DNA sequence: TGTGCCAGCACCCAGGCAGGCGCCGATACGCAGTATTTT. Its translation is CASTQAGADTQYF.

The V and J genes are TRBV19 and TRBJ2-2, with 7 positions matching TRBD2. This CDR3 has 14 residues. Germline assignment: CDR1 LNHDA and CDR2 SQIVND (reference sequence). V was clipped by 2 bases and J by 5 bases; unmatched bases: 2. The CDR3 loop is CASSILGGTGELFF. CDR3 coding DNA: TGTGCCAGTAGTATATTGGGAGGGACCGGGGAGCTGTTTTTT.

This clone occurred a few times. This chain joins TRBV13 and TRBJ2-7; 8 nucleotides agree with TRBD1. Trimming cost V 9 bases and J 2 bases; bases outside gene matches: 9. Germline values: CDR1 PRHDT, CDR2 FYEKMQ (reference sequence). The CDR3 runs to 14 residues. For the CDR3, the DNA is TGTGCCAGTCGAAAGGGACAGGCGACCTACGAGCAGTACTTC. It encodes CASRKGQATYEQYF.

The chain employs TRBV10-1 and TRBJ2-1; 11 bases agree with TRBD2. CDR1 is WNHNN and CDR2 is SYGVQD in the germline V gene (reference sequence). Trimming cost V 6 bases and J 10 bases; bases outside gene matches: 8. The CDR3 consists of 14 residues. Written as DNA, the CDR3 is TGCGCCAGCAGGCCCGATCTAGCGGGGGGAGAGCAGTTCTTC. This gives the protein CASRPDLAGGEQFF.

The chain joins TRBV9 to TRBJ2-2; 7 bases line up with TRBD2. CDR1 and CDR2 from the germline V gene are SGDLS and YYNGEE. The CDR3 extends over 17 amino acids. The ends lost 0 bases at V and 10 bases at J; junction bases unmatched: 15. CDR3 in DNA: TGTGCCAGCAGCGTAGATCAATACAGCGGGGTGGTGGCGGAGCTGTTTTTT. This codes for CASSVDQYSGVVAELFF.

The rearrangement links TRBV4-2 to TRBJ2-7; the D is unclear. This CDR3 contains 15 residues. Deletions cut 1 base from V and 0 bases from J, with 10 bases between. Germline V CDR1 and CDR2: LGHNA, YNFKEQ. The CDR3 nucleotides are TGTGCCAGCAGCCAAGCCCCCTCGGGCTCCTACGAGCAGTACTTC. It specifies CASSQAPSGSYEQYF.

The rearrangement links TRBV5-1 to TRBJ1-3; 9 nucleotides line up with TRBD1. J lost 8 bases, V lost 5 bases, and 2 bases had no gene match. The CDR3 sequence is 12 residues long. Germline CDR1 is SGHRS and CDR2 is YFSETQ. CDR3 DNA: TGCGCCAGCAGACAGGGGGCGGACACCATATATTTT. This encodes CASRQGADTIYF.

The rearrangement links TRBV2 to TRBJ2-7; 10 nucleotides line up with TRBD2. Per the germline V gene, CDR1 is SNHLY and CDR2 is FYNNEI. Germline trimming cut 6 bases from V and 3 bases from J; bases unmatched to any gene: 8. CDR3 size: 15 residues. The CDR3 sequence is CASSSGTSANYEQYF. The CDR3, as DNA: TGTGCCAGCAGCTCTGGGACTAGCGCTAACTACGAGCAGTACTTC.

The chain uses TRBV5-1 and TRBJ1-1, with TRBD1 matching 12 bases. The trim removed 2 bases at V and 0 bases at J, leaving 8 bases unmatched. Germline CDR1 SGHRS, CDR2 YFSETQ. The CDR3 contains 18 residues. CDR3 bases: TGCGCCAGCAGCTTATTCCCGGGACAGGGGGCTATGAACACTGAAGCTTTCTTT. Protein: CASSLFPGQGAMNTEAFF.

V is TRBV7-2 and J is TRBJ2-3; D possibly corresponds to TRBD2 (6 bases). CDR3 size: 14 residues. CDR1 and CDR2 from the germline V gene are SGHTA and FQGNSA. V lost 2 bases and J lost 10, with 16 bases in between. CDR3 loop: CASSLSVRASAQYF. For the CDR3, the DNA is TGTGCCAGCAGCTTATCGGTCAGGGCTAGCGCGCAGTATTTT.

The rearrangement uses TRBV19 and TRBJ2-1; 7 bases are shared with TRBD2. The CDR3 totals 12 residues. In germline, CDR1 is LNHDA, CDR2 SQIVND (reference sequence). Trimming at V came to 8 bases and at J to 3 bases, leaving 1 base not matched to a gene. In DNA, the CDR3 is TGTGCCAGTCAGCGGGGCTACAATGAGCAGTTCTTC. Amino acids: CASQRGYNEQFF.

The CDR3 here is CASSLYRGREYEQYF. The CDR3 DNA follows: TGTGCCAGCAGCTTATACAGGGGGCGAGAGTACGAGCAGTACTTC. V is TRBV7-3 and J is TRBJ2-7; 9 nucleotides agree with TRBD1. V was pared by 2 bases and J by 4 bases, with 6 bases of the junction left unmatched. This CDR3 has 15 amino acids. Germline CDR1 is SGHTA and CDR2 is FQGTGA.

The V call is TRBV11-1, the J call TRBJ1-1, with D maybe TRBD1 (6 bases). V was shortened by 0 bases and J by 4 bases, with 6 bases between the two germline ends. The CDR3 sequence is 13 residues long. Germline-derived CDR1 and CDR2 are SGHAT and FQDESV (reference sequence). CDR3 loop: CASSLAGGTEAFF. The CDR3 nucleotides are TGTGCCAGCAGCTTAGCAGGGGGCACTGAAGCTTTCTTT.

A single count supports this clone. The CDR3 sequence is CASSPPVSQLDETLGTEAFF. The DNA of the CDR3 is TGTGCCAGCTCACCACCGGTAAGTCAACTCGATGAAACGCTAGGCACTGAAGCTTTCTTT. V gene TRBV18 combines with J gene TRBJ1-1; D uncertain. Germline loops: CDR1 KGHSH, CDR2 LQKENI. V dropped 0 bases and J dropped 4 bases, with 27 bases sitting between them. The CDR3 has 20 residues.

The V and J genes are TRBV5-1 and TRBJ2-7; 10 bases line up with TRBD1. Unmatched junction bases numbered 9, after V lost 4 bases and J lost 5 bases. Germline CDR1 is SGHRS and CDR2 is YFSETQ. The CDR3 is made up of 15 amino acids. The CDR3 protein is CASSLTTGGMNEQYF. The CDR3 nucleotides are TGCGCCAGCAGCCTGACGACAGGGGGCATGAACGAGCAGTACTTC.